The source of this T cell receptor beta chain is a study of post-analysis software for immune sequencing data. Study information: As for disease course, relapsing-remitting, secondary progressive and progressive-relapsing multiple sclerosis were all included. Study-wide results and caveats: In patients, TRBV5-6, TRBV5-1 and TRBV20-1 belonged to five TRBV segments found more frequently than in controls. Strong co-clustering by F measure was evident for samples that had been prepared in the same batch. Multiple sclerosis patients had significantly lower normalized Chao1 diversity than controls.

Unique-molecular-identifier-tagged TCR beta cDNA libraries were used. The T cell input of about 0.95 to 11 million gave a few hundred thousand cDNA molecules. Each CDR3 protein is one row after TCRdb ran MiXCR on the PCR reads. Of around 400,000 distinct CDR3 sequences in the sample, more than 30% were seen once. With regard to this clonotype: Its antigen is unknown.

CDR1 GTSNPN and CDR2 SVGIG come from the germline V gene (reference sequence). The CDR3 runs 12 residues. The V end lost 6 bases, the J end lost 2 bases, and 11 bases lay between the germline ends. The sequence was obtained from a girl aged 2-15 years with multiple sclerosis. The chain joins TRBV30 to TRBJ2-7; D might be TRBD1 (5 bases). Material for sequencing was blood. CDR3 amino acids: CACRGRAYEQYF. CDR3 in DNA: TGTGCCTGCCGCGGCAGGGCCTACGAGCAGTACTTC.